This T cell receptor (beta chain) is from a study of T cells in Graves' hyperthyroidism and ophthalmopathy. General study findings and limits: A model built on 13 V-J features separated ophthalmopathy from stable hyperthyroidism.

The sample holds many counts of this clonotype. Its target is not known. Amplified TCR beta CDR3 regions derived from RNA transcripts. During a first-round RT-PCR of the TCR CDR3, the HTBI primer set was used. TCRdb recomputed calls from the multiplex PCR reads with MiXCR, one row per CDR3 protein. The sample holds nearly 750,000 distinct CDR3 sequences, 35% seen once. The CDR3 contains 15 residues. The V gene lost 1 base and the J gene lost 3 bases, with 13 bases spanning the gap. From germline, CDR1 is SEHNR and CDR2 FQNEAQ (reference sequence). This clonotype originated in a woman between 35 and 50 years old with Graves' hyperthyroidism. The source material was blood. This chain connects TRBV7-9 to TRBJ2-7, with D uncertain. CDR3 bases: TGTGCCAGCAGCTTAGGCACTGATCCTCTCTACGAGCAGTACTTC. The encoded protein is CASSLGTDPLYEQYF.